The clone carrying this T cell receptor beta chain was picked up many times. These data are taken from a study of blood T cell repertoires in COVID-19. In the study overall: Acute and convalescent COVID-19 specimens originated in the United States, Italy and Spain. PBMCs, B-cell-depleted T cells, or T cells provided the cDNA or gDNA that made up the material.

In the study's own analysis: Amplification from reference gene primers served as the basis for estimated nucleated cell counts. Measured with immunoSEQ multiplex PCR; TCRdb has only the in-frame clones, and not every one. From that table come the V and J calls and clone size; the DNA was used to work out D and trimming. The data contain under 40,000 clones, 75% to 90% of them seen just once; the ten biggest clones take up about 15%. This CDR3 spans 15 amino acids. V was pared by 7 bases and J by 4 bases, with 16 bases between. CDR1 and CDR2 from the germline V gene are MNHEY and SVGAGI. The V call is TRBV6-5, the J call TRBJ1-4; D is possibly TRBD1 (5 bases). This TCR was sampled from a woman in her 70s with acute or convalescent COVID-19. Specimen: peripheral blood. CDR3 in DNA: TGTGCCAGCACCTCCGGGAGGGACGGTAATGAAAAACTGTTTTTT. Translation: CASTSGRDGNEKLFF.